The sequence of this T cell receptor beta chain was determined in a study of cytomegalovirus exposure and HLA in healthy donors. Study-wide background: A previous analysis identified 90 million to 140 million unique TCR beta sequences derived from around 200 million T cells. Samples from HLA-typed donors yielded about 85 million unique TCRs in an early data release.

Study observations and caveats: Later analysis revealed greater clonal expansion in HLA-associated TCR beta chains than in equally common others.

About this clone itself: Its antigen is not identified.

CDR1 is SGHNT and CDR2 is YYREEE in the germline V gene (reference sequence). The CDR3 is 14 amino acids. V was pared by 4 bases and J by 5 bases, with 3 bases of the junction left unmatched. Primers: 60 Vbeta forward and 13 Jbeta reverse. Sequencing used immunoSEQ multiplex PCR; TCRdb keeps in-frame clones, though not all of them. Its table lists approximately 140,000 clones. Sequencing used PBMCs. This chain links TRBV5-4 with TRBJ2-7; 13 bases fit TRBD2. This TCR was recovered from a woman aged 45-65 years in good health and CMV-seronegative. CDR3 region: CASSLGLAGDEQYF. The DNA for the CDR3 is TGTGCCAGCAGCCTTGGACTAGCGGGAGACGAGCAGTACTTC.